The 31 T cell receptor beta chains reported below all come from one sample, sequenced in a study of T cells in Graves' hyperthyroidism and ophthalmopathy. RNA transcripts were the template for amplifying TCR beta CDR3 regions. HTBI primers were the set used in a first-round RT-PCR of the TCR CDR3. TCRdb called the multiplex PCR reads again in MiXCR, with one record for every CDR3 protein. The table has fewer than 400,000 distinct CDR3 sequences, over 12% seen once; the top ten hold around 28%. Sequenced sample: blood. The receptors here all came from a man in his fifties with Graves' ophthalmopathy.

In its sample, this clonotype was seen many times. The chain has TRBV19 and TRBJ1-5, with TRBD1 matching 7 bases. The CDR3 is made up of 14 amino acids. CDR1 is LNHDA, CDR2 SQIVND, per germline (reference sequence). Trimming removed 3 bases from V and 6 bases from J; junction bases left unmatched: 5. The CDR3 region has the DNA TGTGCCAGTAGTATTACAGGGGACGGTCAGCCCCAGCATTTT. Translation: CASSITGDGQPQHF.

This clonotype has a count of ten or more. V gene TRBV30 combines with J gene TRBJ2-1; D may be TRBD2 (5 bases). The CDR3 extends over 13 amino acids. Looked up from germline, CDR1 is GTSNPN and CDR2 is SVGIG (reference sequence). V was pared by 2 bases and J by 5 bases, with 10 bases between. The chain's CDR3 is CAWSHGIHNEQFF. CDR3 nucleotides: TGTGCCTGGAGTCACGGGATTCACAATGAGCAGTTCTTC.

This sequence joins TRBV18 and TRBJ1-1; TRBD1 aligns across 9 bases. J lost 6 bases, V lost 3 bases, and 17 bases had no gene match. The germline V gene encodes CDR1 KGHSH and CDR2 LQKENI. This CDR3 comprises 18 residues. The DNA for the CDR3 is TGTGCCAGCTCACCCACGACAGGGGGTGGTTCTACGAGCCCTGAAGCTTTCTTT. It specifies CASSPTTGGGSTSPEAFF.

This clonotype was picked up a small number of times. A read error may account for a junction end that differs from germline. The V gene is TRBV20-1, the J gene TRBJ1-1, with D maybe TRBD1 (6 bases). Germline assignment: CDR1 DFQATT and CDR2 SNEGSKA (reference sequence). The CDR3 has 14 residues. CDR3 protein: CSAKDGGLGTEASF. Written as DNA, the CDR3 is TGCAGTGCTAAGGACGGGGGGCTGGGTACTGAAGCTTCCTTT.

This clonotype was observed a handful of times. This chain joins TRBV7-2 and TRBJ2-7, with TRBD1 matching 8 bases. Germline lookup yields CDR1 SGHTA and CDR2 FQGNSA. This CDR3 has 14 residues. Losses at the gene ends were 3 bases for V and 6 bases for J; bases not matched to a gene: 7. CDR3 protein: CASSFKDRVSEQYF. CDR3 coding DNA: TGTGCCAGCAGCTTCAAGGACAGGGTTTCCGAGCAGTACTTC.

V and J are TRBV6-2 or TRBV6-3 and TRBJ2-7, with 15 bases lining up with TRBD2. This CDR3 comprises 18 residues. Germline values: CDR1 MNHEY, CDR2 SVGEGT. Unmatched junction bases numbered 15, after V lost 6 bases and J lost 6 bases. The CDR3 DNA reads as TGTGCCAGCAGCTACACCGCCGGGACTAGCGGGAGGTCGGTCGAGCAGTACTTC. Its translation is CASSYTAGTSGRSVEQYF.

The chain is built from TRBV11-2 and TRBJ2-5; 13 nucleotides agree with TRBD2. The CDR3 consists of 16 residues. Trimming at V came to 4 bases and at J to 5 bases, leaving 7 bases not matched to a gene. The germline CDR1 and CDR2 sequences are SGHAT and FQNNGV. The CDR3 here is CASSSGLAGALETQYF. CDR3 nucleotides: TGTGCCAGCAGCTCCGGACTAGCGGGAGCTTTGGAGACCCAGTACTTC. The whole variable domain, filled in from reference TRBV11-2 and TRBJ2-5, reads EAGVAQSPRYKIIEKRQSVAFWCNPISGHATLYWYQQILGQGPKLLIQFQNNGVVDDSQLPKDRFSAERLKGVDSTLKIQPAKLEDSAVYLCASSSGLAGALETQYFGPGTRLLVL.

J is TRBJ2-1 and V is TRBV29-1; 11 bases line up with TRBD2. CDR1 SQVTM and CDR2 ANQGSEA come from the germline V gene. The CDR3 consists of 13 residues. J lost 8 bases, V lost 6 bases, and 6 bases had no gene match. The CDR3: CSVTSGRGDEQFF. The DNA of the CDR3 is TGCAGCGTCACTAGCGGGAGAGGCGATGAGCAGTTCTTC.

The V and J genes are TRBV25-1 and TRBJ2-2, with 12 bases that match TRBD2. CDR1 is MGHDK and CDR2 is SYGVNS in the germline V gene. V shed 4 bases, J shed 3 bases, and the junction held 12 bases outside the gene matches. The CDR3 extends over 19 amino acids. This chain's CDR3 is CASSGVRLAGVADTGELFF. The CDR3 DNA is TGTGCCAGCAGTGGCGTGAGACTAGCGGGAGTTGCGGACACCGGGGAGCTGTTTTTT.

The rearrangement uses TRBV20-1 and TRBJ2-3; 12 nucleotides agree with TRBD2. Trimming at V came to 4 bases and at J to 4 bases, leaving 6 bases not matched to a gene. The germline CDR1 and CDR2 sequences are DFQATT and SNEGSKA (reference sequence). The CDR3 loop spans 15 amino acids. The CDR3 bases are TGCAGTGCTACCGGACTAGCGGGAATACCAGATACGCAGTATTTT. It codes for CSATGLAGIPDTQYF.

At least ten counts were recorded for this clonotype. CDR3 in amino acids: CASSTTPAYEQYF. The CDR3 nucleotides read TGTGCCAGCAGTACGACACCGGCCTACGAGCAGTACTTC. V and J are TRBV28 and TRBJ2-7; D not certain. The germline V and J ends were trimmed by 5 bases and 2 bases, with 10 bases remaining between them. Per the germline V gene, CDR1 is MDHEN and CDR2 is SYDVKM. This CDR3 contains 13 residues. Full variable domain (outside the CDR3, taken from reference TRBV28 and TRBJ2-7): DVKVTQSSRYLVKRTGEKVFLECVQDMDHENMFWYRQDPGLGLRLIYFSYDVKMKEKGDIPEGYSVSREKKERFSLILESASTNQTSMYLCASSTTPAYEQYFGPGTRLTVT.

This chain links TRBV30 with TRBJ1-6, with D possibly matching TRBD1 (6 bases). Trimming pared 4 bases from V and 0 bases from J, leaving 19 bases between. Germline V lookup: CDR1 GTSNPN, CDR2 SVGIG (reference sequence). This CDR3 contains 18 residues. The CDR3 DNA is TGTGCCTGGACGCGGTCTAGAACAGGGAGCTCCTATAATTCACCCCTCCACTTT. Its translation: CAWTRSRTGSSYNSPLHF.

This clonotype has more than one count but fewer than ten. The chain is built from TRBV14 and TRBJ2-1; 13 nucleotides agree with TRBD2. Germline CDR1 SGHDN, CDR2 FVKESK. CDR3 length equals 21 residues. The V gene end was trimmed by 2 bases and the J gene end by 7 bases; junction bases not matched to a gene: 20. The CDR3: CASSQMGPTTSGRTGGNEQFF. CDR3 bases: TGTGCCAGCAGCCAAATGGGCCCGACGACTAGCGGGAGGACCGGAGGGAATGAGCAGTTCTTC.

This clonotype was recorded a few times. The chain joins TRBV29-1 to TRBJ1-6, with D maybe TRBD1 (5 bases). Trimming cost V 7 bases and J 7 bases, with 14 bases left between them. The CDR3 has 13 amino acids. Germline lookup yields CDR1 SQVTM and CDR2 ANQGSEA. DNA for the CDR3: TGCAGCGCCCGATCGGGGGAAAATTCACCCCTCCACTTT. Amino acids: CSARSGENSPLHF.

This clonotype was detected ten times or more. This chain uses TRBV6-1 with TRBJ2-7; D is unresolved. Germline V gene sequence: CDR1 MNHNS, CDR2 SASEGT. The CDR3 contains 11 residues. V was shortened by 4 bases and J by 7 bases, with 8 bases between the two germline ends. This CDR3 is CASSANREQYF. The CDR3 nucleotides read TGTGCCAGCAGTGCAAATCGGGAGCAGTACTTC.

This clonotype has more than one count but fewer than ten. The chain links TRBV20-1 to TRBJ2-7; 8 nucleotides agree with TRBD1. In germline, CDR1 is DFQATT, CDR2 SNEGSKA (reference sequence). The V gene end was trimmed by 6 bases and the J gene end by 2 bases; junction bases not matched to a gene: 12. The CDR3 is 15 amino acids. This CDR3 reads CSAPARGRRTYEQYF. CDR3 in DNA: TGCAGTGCCCCGGCCAGGGGGCGACGAACCTACGAGCAGTACTTC.

The chain has TRBV7-9 and TRBJ2-5, with a weak D call TRBD1 (6 bases). Germline CDR1 and CDR2: SEHNR and FQNEAQ (reference sequence). Trimming took off 4 bases at V and 5 bases at J, with 20 bases between the two ends. The CDR3 spans 16 residues. The CDR3 DNA follows: TGTGCCAGCAGCTCCAGGCGGACAGTCGGGATTGAGACCCAGTACTTC. This sequence encodes CASSSRRTVGIETQYF. The full variable domain, its missing parts supplied by reference TRBV7-9 and TRBJ2-5, is DTGVSQNPRHKITKRGQNVTFRCDPISEHNRLYWYRQTLGQGPEFLTYFQNEAQLEKSRLLSDRFSAERPKGSFSTLEIQRTEQGDSAMYLCASSSRRTVGIETQYFGPGTRLLVL.

A note on this clonotype: One end of the junction does not line up with germline, which may come from a read error. This sequence joins TRBV5-1 and TRBJ2-1; D call uncertain. Germline V gives CDR1 SGHRS, CDR2 YFSETQ. The CDR3 has 14 amino acids. The CDR3 bases are TGCGCCAGCGGCTTAGGGTCGTCCTACAATGAGCAGTTCTTC. This gives the protein CASGLGSSYNEQFF.

In its sample, this clonotype was seen many times. This chain joins TRBV30 and TRBJ1-5; D not resolved. With 3 bases removed from V and 0 bases from J, the gap between germline ends came to 6 bases. This CDR3 is 13 amino acids long. Looked up from germline, CDR1 is GTSNPN and CDR2 is SVGIG (reference sequence). The CDR3 nucleotides are TGTGCCTGGAGGACAAATAGCAATCAGCCCCAGCATTTT. This sequence encodes CAWRTNSNQPQHF. Complete variable domain (other parts from reference TRBV30 and TRBJ1-5): SQTIHQWPATLVQPVGSPLSLECTVEGTSNPNLYWYRQAAGRGLQLLFYSVGIGQISSEVPQNLSASRPQDRQFILSSKKLLLSDSGFYLCAWRTNSNQPQHFGDGTRLSIL.

This clonotype showed up many times. This chain links TRBV20-1 with TRBJ2-3; 9 bases fit TRBD2. Germline V gene sequence: CDR1 DFQATT, CDR2 SNEGSKA (reference sequence). Germline trimming cut 5 bases from V and 3 bases from J; bases unmatched to any gene: 12. The CDR3 contains 16 residues. This CDR3 is CSAPPAGGQTTDTQYF. The CDR3 DNA reads as TGCAGTGCTCCCCCAGCGGGAGGACAAACTACAGATACGCAGTATTTT.

In this sample, this clonotype turned up many times. The V and J genes are TRBV29-1 and TRBJ2-5; no definite D call. The germline V and J ends were trimmed by 4 bases and 1 base, with 7 bases remaining between them. Per the germline V gene, CDR1 is SQVTM and CDR2 is ANQGSEA. This CDR3 has 12 residues. The CDR3 coding sequence is TGCAGCGTTGGTCACACCCAAGAGACCCAGTACTTC. Its translation: CSVGHTQETQYF.

This clonotype was seen a handful of times. The rearrangement links TRBV20-1 to TRBJ1-2, with 11 bases identical to TRBD1. The V and J ends lost 2 bases and 5 bases, in that order; junction bases with no gene match: 13. The germline V gene has CDR1 DFQATT and CDR2 SNEGSKA (reference sequence). The CDR3 totals 17 residues. The CDR3 spells CSARPASGQGVLYGYTF. In DNA form, the CDR3 reads TGCAGTGCTAGACCCGCCTCGGGACAGGGGGTTCTTTATGGCTACACCTTC.

Ten or more counts support this clonotype. The rearrangement links TRBV18 to TRBJ2-3, with D possibly matching TRBD2 (6 bases). Per the germline V gene, CDR1 is KGHSH and CDR2 is LQKENI. This CDR3 has 15 residues. The V end lost 5 bases, the J end lost 0 bases, and 12 bases lay between the germline ends. The DNA of the CDR3 is TGTGCCAGCTCAGCAAATAGCGGAAGCACAGATACGCAGTATTTT. It translates to CASSANSGSTDTQYF.

This clonotype was seen many times. The rearrangement links TRBV3-1 to TRBJ2-2; no clear D. CDR3 length: 17 amino acids. Trimming cost V 0 bases and J 3 bases, with 14 bases left between them. Germline values: CDR1 LGHDT, CDR2 YNNKEL (reference sequence). The CDR3 protein is CASSQDKGRRYTGELFF. CDR3 coding DNA: TGTGCCAGCAGCCAAGATAAAGGAAGACGGTACACCGGGGAGCTGTTTTTT.

The chain joins TRBV6-2 or TRBV6-3 to TRBJ2-7; D gene unclear. The germline CDR1 and CDR2 sequences are MNHEY and SVGEGT. V lost 8 bases to trimming and J lost 3 bases, with 8 bases between them. The CDR3 spans 11 residues. The CDR3, as DNA: TGTGCCAGCTTTCGCGACTACGAGCAGTACTTC. Translating gives CASFRDYEQYF.

This clonotype was detected many times. The chain employs TRBV30 and TRBJ2-7; 9 bases agree with TRBD1. Germline V gene data show CDR1 as GTSNPN and CDR2 as SVGIG (reference sequence). The junction had 3 bases not matched to a gene; V was cut back by 1 base and J by 2 bases. The CDR3 is 14 amino acids. CDR3 sequence reads: CAWSAGTGPYEQYF. The CDR3 DNA sequence: TGTGCCTGGAGTGCTGGGACAGGGCCCTACGAGCAGTACTTC.

This clonotype was picked up many times. This chain uses TRBV5-1 with TRBJ2-3, with TRBD2 as a possible D gene (5 bases). Germline V gives CDR1 SGHRS, CDR2 YFSETQ. The CDR3 runs 15 residues. The V end lost 0 bases, the J end lost 0 bases, and 8 bases lay between the germline ends. CDR3 DNA: TGCGCCAGCAGCTTGGGGACTTTTAGCACAGATACGCAGTATTTT. As protein: CASSLGTFSTDTQYF.

This clonotype was seen a handful of times. A much larger clone lies a single base off, so this may be a read error. The J gene is TRBJ2-3, the V gene TRBV28; 8 bases fit TRBD1. The V and J ends lost 11 bases and 7 bases, in that order; junction bases with no gene match: 14. Germline assignment: CDR1 MDHEN and CDR2 SYDVKM. The CDR3 consists of 14 residues. The CDR3 coding sequence is TGTGCCGGCACGCTAACGAACAGGGGGAATACGCAGTATTTT. As protein: CAGTLTNRGNTQYF.

This clonotype was seen many times. V usage is TRBV30 and J usage is TRBJ1-2; D unclear. Germline CDR1 reads GTSNPN; CDR2 reads SVGIG (reference sequence). V lost 0 bases to trimming and J lost 4 bases, with 9 bases between them. The CDR3 spans 13 residues. Written as DNA, the CDR3 is TGTGCCTGGAGTGTACTCGGACCCTATGGCTACACCTTC. Translated, it gives CAWSVLGPYGYTF.

The V call is TRBV28, the J call TRBJ2-4; either TRBD1 or TRBD2 may fit D (6 bases each). The CDR3 extends over 15 amino acids. V was cut by 7 bases and J by 0 bases, with 13 bases left in between. CDR1 and CDR2 (germline): MDHEN, SYDVKM. Here the CDR3 DNA reads TGTGCCAGCACCCCGACGGGGGCAGCCAAAAACATTCAGTACTTC. Its translation is CASTPTGAAKNIQYF. Full variable domain (rest looked up from reference TRBV28 and TRBJ2-4): DVKVTQSSRYLVKRTGEKVFLECVQDMDHENMFWYRQDPGLGLRLIYFSYDVKMKEKGDIPEGYSVSREKKERFSLILESASTNQTSMYLCASTPTGAAKNIQYFGAGTRLSVL.

V gene TRBV4-1 combines with J gene TRBJ2-3, with 7 nucleotides matching TRBD2. This CDR3 comprises 16 residues. With V trimmed by 5 bases and J by 5 bases, 13 bases remained unmatched. Germline CDR1 MGHRA, CDR2 YSYEKL. The chain's CDR3 is CASSFRDYNPQDTQYF. For the CDR3, the DNA is TGCGCCAGCAGCTTCCGGGACTATAATCCCCAAGATACGCAGTATTTT.